The next 10 T cell receptor beta chains were all read from a single sample in a study of T-cell memory formation after mild COVID-19. A single record per CDR3 protein comes from TCRdb applying MiXCR to the 5' RACE reads. The sample lists around 190,000 distinct CDR3 sequences, 15% to 20% occurring once. The sequencing input was PBMCs or a T cell subset sorted from them (not recorded which). These receptors all stem from a man aged 18 to 29 who had mild COVID-19 (a few samples of this study predate the infection). Cell type and time point are not known.

The J gene is TRBJ2-7, the V gene TRBV25-1; tentative D call: TRBD1 (6 bases). This CDR3 has 13 amino acids. Trimming pared 7 bases from V and 3 bases from J, leaving 13 bases between. The germline V gene has CDR1 MGHDK and CDR2 SYGVNS. The CDR3 region has the DNA TGTGCCAGCACCAGCGACAGGTTCTACGAGCAGTACTTC. Protein: CASTSDRFYEQYF.

The chain has TRBV9 and TRBJ2-5; unclear D gene. V was shortened by 0 bases and J by 2 bases, with 8 bases between the two germline ends. Germline assignment: CDR1 SGDLS and CDR2 YYNGEE. This CDR3 comprises 14 residues. The CDR3 spells CASSVGSGQETQYF. The DNA of the CDR3 is TGTGCCAGCAGCGTAGGATCCGGACAAGAGACCCAGTACTTC. Combining the CDR3 with reference TRBV9 and TRBJ2-5 gives the whole variable domain DSGVTQTPKHLITATGQRVTLRCSPRSGDLSVYWYQQSLDQGLQFLIQYYNGEERAKGNILERFSAQQFPDLHSELNLSSLELGDSALYFCASSVGSGQETQYFGPGTRLLVL.

In its sample, this clonotype was seen a few times. V is TRBV4-1 and J is TRBJ2-5, with D hard to call. Deletions cut 4 bases from V and 4 bases from J, with 10 bases between. Germline-derived CDR1 and CDR2 are MGHRA and YSYEKL. CDR3 length equals 13 residues. CDR3 in DNA: TGCGCCAGCAGCCGAGTACCGAGAGAGACCCAGTACTTC. Translation: CASSRVPRETQYF.

V and J are TRBV7-3 and TRBJ2-3, with D perhaps TRBD2 (7 bases). The germline V and J ends were trimmed by 8 bases and 2 bases, with 14 bases remaining between them. Germline CDR1 reads SGHTA; CDR2 reads FQGTGA. CDR3 length: 14 amino acids. CDR3 amino acids: CASRRGGNTDTQYF. The DNA for the CDR3 is TGTGCCAGCCGAAGGGGGGGGAACACAGATACGCAGTATTTT.

The chain carries TRBV12-3 or TRBV12-4 and TRBJ2-3; D may be TRBD2 (5 bases). With 7 bases removed from V and 4 bases from J, the gap between germline ends came to 15 bases. The CDR3 consists of 14 residues. The CDR3 DNA sequence: TGTGCCAGCACCAAGGACTTTCCCTCAGATACGCAGTATTTT. Translated: CASTKDFPSDTQYF.

The J gene is TRBJ2-4, the V gene TRBV29-1, with 8 bases matching TRBD2. The CDR3 contains 14 residues. Trimming removed 0 bases from V and 6 bases from J; junction bases left unmatched: 4. CDR1 and CDR2 (germline): SQVTM, ANQGSEA. For the CDR3, the DNA is TGCAGCGTTGAAGATCGCGGGGGGAGAAACATTCAGTACTTC. Translation gives CSVEDRGGRNIQYF.

There are many counts of this clonotype. The J gene is TRBJ2-7, the V gene TRBV7-2; tentatively, D is TRBD2 (6 bases). Germline lookup yields CDR1 SGHTA and CDR2 FQGNSA. The CDR3 is made up of 14 amino acids. V lost 4 bases to trimming and J lost 7 bases, with 17 bases between them. CDR3 region: CASSSGTGIGEQYF. The CDR3 coding sequence is TGTGCCAGCAGCTCCGGGACTGGGATAGGGGAGCAGTACTTC.

The V gene is TRBV14, the J gene TRBJ2-1, with D unresolved. With 1 base removed from V and 5 bases from J, the gap between germline ends came to 12 bases. CDR1 is SGHDN and CDR2 is FVKESK in the germline V gene. The CDR3 has 15 amino acids. The CDR3, as DNA: TGTGCCAGCAGCCAAGTCCCTCGGACCAACAATGAGCAGTTCTTC. Its translation: CASSQVPRTNNEQFF.

This chain joins TRBV6-6 and TRBJ2-3; D may correspond to TRBD1 or TRBD2 (5 bases each). Between the trimmed V and J ends, which lost 6 bases and 3 bases, there was a span of 19 bases. The CDR3 has 16 residues. Germline CDR1 and CDR2: MNHNY and SVGAGI (reference sequence). The CDR3 DNA follows: TGTGCCAGCAGGCCCGGTCGAGGGGTCCTAACAGATACGCAGTATTTT. Its protein is CASRPGRGVLTDTQYF.

This clonotype was seen a handful of times. This chain connects TRBV7-2 to TRBJ1-2; weak D call: TRBD1 (5 bases). The CDR3 has 16 amino acids. The V gene lost 5 bases and the J gene lost 4 bases, with 20 bases spanning the gap. Germline V gene lookup returns CDR1 SGHTA and CDR2 FQGNSA. Here the CDR3 reads CASSPKGRQLGYGYTF. The DNA of the CDR3 is TGTGCCAGCAGCCCAAAGGGGAGACAGTTGGGCTATGGCTACACCTTC.